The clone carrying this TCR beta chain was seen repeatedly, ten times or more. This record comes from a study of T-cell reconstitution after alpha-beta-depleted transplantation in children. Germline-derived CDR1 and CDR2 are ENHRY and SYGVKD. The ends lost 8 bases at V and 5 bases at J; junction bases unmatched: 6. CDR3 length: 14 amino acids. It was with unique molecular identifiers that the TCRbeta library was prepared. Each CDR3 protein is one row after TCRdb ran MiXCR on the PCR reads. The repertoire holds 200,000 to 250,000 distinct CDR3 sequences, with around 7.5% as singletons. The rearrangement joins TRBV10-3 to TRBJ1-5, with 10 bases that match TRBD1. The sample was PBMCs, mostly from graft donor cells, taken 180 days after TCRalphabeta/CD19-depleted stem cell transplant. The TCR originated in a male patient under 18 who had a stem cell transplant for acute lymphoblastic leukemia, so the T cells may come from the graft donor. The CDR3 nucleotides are TGTGCCATCGGGGACAGGGGATCAGATCAGCCCCAGCATTTT. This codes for CAIGDRGSDQPQHF.